This TCR beta chain was sequenced during a study of blood T cell repertoires in COVID-19 (dated by TCRdb to 2020 to 2022). As for the study more broadly: Collaborator samples came from the United States, Italy and Spain and covered acute and convalescent phases of COVID-19. The samples were drawn from the first 160 participants of the ongoing ImmuneRACE study and from under 1,500 subjects provided by 6 global collaborators. Deeply sampled blood TCRbeta repertoires from subjects exposed to, actively infected with, or recovered from COVID-19 were included in the dataset. The repertoires were made available in a free public database intended to serve as a resource for research on the immune response to SARS-CoV-2. The material from the prospective study consisted of cDNA or gDNA derived from T cells, B-cell-depleted T cells, or PBMCs. Where HLA class I and class II types were available, the types were taken from metadata supplied by the sample provider, not from assay-based typing. The sample metadata nearly always contained a de-identified subject ID, COVID-19 status, age in years and sex.

The immunoSEQ Assay, a bias-controlled multiplex PCR, was used to amplify TCRbeta CDR3 regions from genomic DNA. Per the original workflow: The number of nucleated cells in each sample was estimated from the amplification of reference gene primers within the assay. To quantify the absolute abundance of each unique TCRbeta CDR3 rearrangement, sequence reads were collapsed and filtered. For each sample, productive Simpson clonality was calculated as the square root of Simpson's diversity index across productive rearrangements. The table was pulled from immuneACCESS by TCRdb, which kept in-frame rearrangements only. Such tables lose some clones; where checked, under half of the loss comes from unresolved V genes, and the rest has no known cause. For V, J and clone size, that table is used; D and trimming come from the DNA. In this sample the table shows approximately 82,000 clones, 75% to 85% of which occur a single time. The ten largest clones take up about 13% of the sample.

Between the V and J ends, shortened by 0 bases and 5 bases respectively, the junction contains 8 bases. CDR1 and CDR2 are drawn from the germline V gene: SGHRS, YFSETQ. From its cysteine to its phenylalanine, the CDR3 spans 13 amino acids. Only CDR3 DNA is held: 39 bases, read in frame from base 1. On this clone: What this receptor recognizes is not known. Base-call qualities are not available, and no considerably larger clone is one nucleotide away.

Paper-wide results and their limitations: Clinical and demographic metadata were provided uncurated, with the amount varying by source and participant.

Collaborating institutions collected whole blood in K2EDTA tubes following their own protocols. For TCRbeta analysis, collaborator samples were shipped as frozen whole blood, as isolated PBMCs, or as DNA extracted from either sample type. The clonotype was recovered from a human donor in a cohort sampled during active COVID-19. The sample consisted of peripheral blood. This receptor chain uses TRBV5-1 and TRBJ2-5; the D gene remains uncertain. The CDR3 region reads CASSLAVRETQYF. The base sequence is TGCGCCAGCAGCTTGGCCGTGAGGGAGACCCAGTACTTC.